This T cell receptor (beta chain) was sequenced for a study of OX40 agonist ivuxolimab in advanced cancers. The method was immunoSEQ multiplex PCR; TCRdb's version includes in-frame clones alone and lacks a portion of them. Of roughly 51,000 clones listed, approximately 91% were seen once; the top ten hold about 0.58%. CDR3 length: 14 amino acids. With 2 bases removed from V and 2 bases from J, the gap between germline ends came to 9 bases. The V gene's germline CDR1 is SGHRS and CDR2 YFSETQ. The rearrangement uses TRBV5-1 and TRBJ2-3; D gene uncertain. This receptor was taken from an adult with an advanced solid tumor such as melanoma, head and neck, liver or kidney cancer. This material consisted of CD4+ or CD8+ T cells sorted from blood, taken in a trial of the OX40 agonist ivuxolimab. In DNA form, the CDR3 reads TGCGCCAGCAGCTTATCATTGGACACAGATACGCAGTATTTT. It is translated as CASSLSLDTDTQYF.